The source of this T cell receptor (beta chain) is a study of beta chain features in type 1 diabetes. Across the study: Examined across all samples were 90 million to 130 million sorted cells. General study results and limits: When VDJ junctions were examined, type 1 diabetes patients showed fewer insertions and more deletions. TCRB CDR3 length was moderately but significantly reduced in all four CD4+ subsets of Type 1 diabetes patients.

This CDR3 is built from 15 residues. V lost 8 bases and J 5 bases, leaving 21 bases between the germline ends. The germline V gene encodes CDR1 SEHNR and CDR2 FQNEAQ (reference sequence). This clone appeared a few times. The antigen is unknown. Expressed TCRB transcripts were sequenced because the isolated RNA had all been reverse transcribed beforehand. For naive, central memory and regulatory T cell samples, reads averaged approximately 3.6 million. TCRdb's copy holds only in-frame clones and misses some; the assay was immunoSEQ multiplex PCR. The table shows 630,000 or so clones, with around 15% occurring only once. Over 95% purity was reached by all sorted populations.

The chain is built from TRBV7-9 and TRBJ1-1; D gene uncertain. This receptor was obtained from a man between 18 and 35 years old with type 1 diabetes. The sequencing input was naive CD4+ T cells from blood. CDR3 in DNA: TGTGCCAGCCCTGTGAGCAACCTAACGATTACTGAAGCTTTCTTT. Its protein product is CASPVSNLTITEAFF.